The 9 T cell receptor beta chains presented below share a single source sample, sequenced in a study of OX40 agonist ivuxolimab in advanced cancers. The library came from the immunoSEQ multiplex PCR assay. Here the immuneACCESS table is served through TCRdb, limited to in-frame sequences with V and J called. Missing clones are a known gap in these copies; in checked studies unresolved V genes cover under half, and the rest lacks a known reason. This sample lists 100,000 to 130,000 clones; approximately 90% were detected once. The ten top clones hold 1% to 1.5% of the sample. The source material was CD4+ or CD8+ T cells sorted from blood, sampled in a trial of the OX40 agonist ivuxolimab. The receptors were sampled from an adult with an advanced solid tumor such as melanoma, head and neck, liver or kidney cancer.

The gene calls are TRBV28 and TRBJ2-7; the D gene is possibly TRBD2 (6 bases). CDR1 and CDR2 (germline): MDHEN, SYDVKM. CDR3 size: 13 residues. Trimming stripped 5 bases from V and 3 bases from J, with 11 bases between. CDR3 sequence reads: CASSPARGYEQYF. CDR3 DNA sequence: TGTGCCAGCAGTCCGGCGCGGGGCTACGAGCAGTACTTC.

The rearrangement links TRBV7-6 to TRBJ1-5; no clear D. CDR3 length equals 13 residues. The V end was cut by 5 bases, the J end by 7 bases, with 12 bases between. Per the germline V gene, CDR1 is SGHVS and CDR2 is FNYEAQ. CDR3 amino acids: CASSLGYQQPQHF. CDR3 nucleotides: TGTGCCAGCAGCCTTGGTTATCAACAGCCCCAGCATTTT.

As DNA, the CDR3 is TGTGCCAGCAGTGTACAGGGTAACTACGAGCAGTACTTC. Translated: CASSVQGNYEQYF. The V call is TRBV2, the J call TRBJ2-5, with D tentatively TRBD1 (6 bases). The better agreement between TRBJ2-7 and the DNA end casts doubt on the J call. The CDR3 loop spans 13 amino acids. Germline values: CDR1 SNHLY, CDR2 FYNNEI.

This rearrangement joins TRBV5-4 to TRBJ2-5; D is uncertain. Judging by the DNA end, TRBJ2-7 fits better; the J call may be wrong. The CDR3 contains 13 residues. In germline, CDR1 is SGHNT, CDR2 YYREEE (reference sequence). The CDR3 DNA sequence: TGTGCCAGCAGCTTGAAGGGTTTGGTCGAGCAGTACTTC. This encodes CASSLKGLVEQYF.

This clone came up a few times. The J gene is TRBJ2-5, the V gene TRBV5-1; 8 bases are shared with TRBD2. Trimming at V came to 4 bases and at J to 3 bases, leaving 5 bases not matched to a gene. Germline V lookup: CDR1 SGHRS, CDR2 YFSETQ. The CDR3 spans 14 residues. The CDR3 sequence is CASSPGGGKETQYF. In nucleotides, the CDR3 is TGCGCCAGCAGCCCCGGGGGGGGGAAAGAGACCCAGTACTTC.

The chain is built from TRBV19 and TRBJ1-1; 8 bases line up with TRBD1. This CDR3 contains 17 residues. V gave up 3 bases and J gave up 1 base; unmatched junction bases: 10. From germline, CDR1 is LNHDA and CDR2 SQIVND (reference sequence). As DNA, the CDR3 is TGTGCCAGTAGTATCCGGACAGGGAGGGGTTCGAACACTGAAGCTTTCTTT. Its protein product is CASSIRTGRGSNTEAFF.

The chain uses TRBV11-2 and TRBJ1-2; 8 bases line up with TRBD1. Germline V gives CDR1 SGHAT, CDR2 FQNNGV. V trimming: 5 bases; J trimming: 6 bases; junction bases outside the gene matches: 17. CDR3 length: 17 residues. This CDR3 reads CASSTSSQGARSDGYTF. The DNA for the CDR3 is TGTGCCAGCAGCACGAGCAGTCAGGGGGCGAGATCTGATGGCTACACCTTC.

V usage is TRBV19 and J usage is TRBJ2-1, with TRBD2 matching 9 bases. The germline V gene encodes CDR1 LNHDA and CDR2 SQIVND (reference sequence). The CDR3 runs to 17 residues. Trimming removed 0 bases from V and 9 bases from J; junction bases left unmatched: 12. CDR3 amino acids: CASSIDLAGGPKGEQFF. The CDR3 nucleotides are TGTGCCAGTAGTATAGATCTTGCGGGAGGGCCTAAAGGTGAGCAGTTCTTC.

V usage is TRBV7-8 and J usage is TRBJ1-2; D gene ambiguous. Germline V gene data show CDR1 as SGHVS and CDR2 as FQNEAQ. Trimming pared 0 bases from V and 0 bases from J, leaving 14 bases between. This CDR3 has 17 residues. CDR3 sequence: CASSLADGAVANYGYTF. The CDR3 DNA follows: TGTGCCAGCAGCTTAGCGGACGGAGCTGTTGCTAACTATGGCTACACCTTC.